This T cell receptor beta chain is from a study of blood T cell repertoires in COVID-19. Across the study: The analysed material was cDNA or gDNA that came from T cells, B-cell-depleted T cells, or PBMCs.

Method: immunoSEQ multiplex PCR; TCRdb's copy keeps in-frame clones and lacks some. The top ten clones hold less than 2% of a sample with about 410,000 clones, approximately 89% of them seen once. The table lists this clone with a count of one. The origin of this receptor is a woman in her 40s with COVID-19, enrolled during active disease. The sequencing sample was made of peripheral blood.

The DNA for the CDR3 is TGTGCCAGCAGCTTCGGGACAGGGGGATTCGACTATGGCTACACCTTC. Amino acid sequence: CASSFGTGGFDYGYTF. The gene calls are TRBV7-9 and TRBJ1-2, with TRBD1 identical over 11 bases. Trimming cost V 3 bases and J 3 bases; bases outside gene matches: 6. Germline V lookup: CDR1 SEHNR, CDR2 FQNEAQ (reference sequence). CDR3 length: 16 amino acids.